This T cell receptor beta chain was documented in a study of Ad26.COV2.S vaccination and SARS-CoV-2 variants. Study as a whole: Donor got 5x10^10 or 1x10^11 viral particles of Ad26.COV2.S. Broader study findings: After vaccination, reports described spike-specific CD8+ and CD4+ T cell responses as showing substantial breadth.

About this clone itself: What it binds is unknown.

TCRdb keeps only in-frame clones here, not all; method: immunoSEQ multiplex PCR. Among roughly 410,000 clones listed, around four fifths were seen once. Treatment here: roughly 20 received Ad26.COV2.S at low or high dose, single or two shots; about 5 received placebo; per-sample allocation not given. Vaccine and placebo recipients were sampled on day 63 after the first injection. CDR1 and CDR2 from the germline V gene are SGHVS and FNYEAQ. The CDR3 runs 17 residues. V was clipped by 6 bases and J by 9 bases, with 24 bases between them. The chain combines TRBV7-6 with TRBJ1-6; D unclear. The material was peripheral blood, obtained in a trial of Ad26.COV2.S vaccine versus placebo. The source of this sequence is a person aged 18-65 years who received the Ad26.COV2.S COVID-19 vaccine or a placebo. The CDR3 coding sequence is TGTGCCAGCAGTCGCTATATGTGGGGTGACGGGATTTCACCCCTCCACTTT. This gives the protein CASSRYMWGDGISPLHF.